The present entry profiles one T cell receptor beta chain with its context. No antigen is known for it. This entry belongs to a study of cytomegalovirus exposure and HLA in healthy donors. Overall study results and limits: It was reported in a later analysis that an Asian-associated ancestry cluster showed fewer N-insertions than the approximately 690-donor mean. A few chains tied to CMV proved CMV antigen-specific in vitro. Exclusion applied to some V segments, including TRBV6-2 and TRBV6-3, as they were indistinguishable. From TCR beta sequences, most subjects' HLA-A and HLA-B alleles were reportedly predicted accurately.

Trimming stripped 0 bases from V and 3 bases from J, with 12 bases between. The CDR3 loop spans 15 amino acids. The germline V gene encodes CDR1 SGDLS and CDR2 YYNGEE. 13 Jbeta primers and 60 Vbeta primers were used for the PCR. Profiling relied on immunoSEQ multiplex PCR, and the TCRdb table lists in-frame clones only, not all of them. The sample has about 140,000 clones; around 70% are singletons. The chain joins TRBV9 to TRBJ1-2; TRBD1 is a possible D gene (6 bases). Sequencing was done on a sample of PBMCs. This sequence was found in a woman aged 25 to 45 in good health and CMV-seronegative. CDR3 coding DNA: TGTGCCAGCAGCGTAGGCAGGGGTGGGGACTATGGCTACACCTTC. Translation: CASSVGRGGDYGYTF.